Listed below are T cell receptor beta chains from one sample, sequenced in a study of cytomegalovirus exposure and HLA in healthy donors. Produced via immunoSEQ multiplex PCR; TCRdb's table is partial and in-frame only. This table holds roughly 80,000 clones, roughly four fifths found once. The sequencing sample was made of PBMCs. The origin of the receptors is a male donor in good health and CMV-seropositive. The CDR3 runs from the conserved cysteine through the conserved F or W. A D gene is named only where the DNA matches it firmly. Clone size appears in some rows only: once, few, many, or a class for an expanded clone.

CDR3 DNA,CDR3 protein,J gene,D gene,clone size,V gene
TGTGCCAGCAGCCTAACAGTAAATAGCAATCAGCCCCAGCATTTT,CASSLTVNSNQPQHF,TRBJ1-5,.,few,TRBV7-8
TGCGCCAGCAGTGAGACAGGGGACCGCACTGAAGCTTTCTTT,CASSETGDRTEAFF,TRBJ1-1,TRBD1,.,TRBV10-2
TGTGCCAGCAGTGACGGACAGGGAGCCTATAATTCACCCCTCCACTTT,CASSDGQGAYNSPLHF,TRBJ1-6,TRBD1,medium-sized,TRBV6-1
TGTGCCAGCAGCCCCCAGCGGGGACGATCGGATACGCAGTATTTT,CASSPQRGRSDTQYF,TRBJ2-3,TRBD2,.,TRBV7-3
TGCGCCAGCAGCTCCTCCTGGCGGGGCACCTCCTACGAGCAGTACTTC,CASSSSWRGTSYEQYF,TRBJ2-7,.,.,TRBV5-1
TGTGCCAGCAGCCTGACAGGGTCCAACGAGCAGTACTTC,CASSLTGSNEQYF,TRBJ2-7,TRBD1,once,TRBV11-1
TGCGCCAGCAGCCGAACCCGGACTAGCGGACGCGACAATGAGCAGTTCTTC,CASSRTRTSGRDNEQFF,TRBJ2-1,TRBD2,.,TRBV5-1
TGTGCCACCTTACGTGGGGACACCAACTATGGCTACACCTTC,CATLRGDTNYGYTF,TRBJ1-2,.,few,TRBV2
TGTGCCAGCAGTGAACAGGGGGCGTCTGAAAAACTGTTTTTT,CASSEQGASEKLFF,TRBJ1-4,TRBD1,.,TRBV2
TGCAGCGTTAAAAACAGGGCGGTCCGCTATGGCTACACCTTC,CSVKNRAVRYGYTF,TRBJ1-2,.,.,TRBV29-1
TGTGCCAGCAGCTTATACGCAGGCGGCAGGGGAAGCGAGCAGTACTTC,CASSLYAGGRGSEQYF,TRBJ2-7,.,.,TRBV7-2
TGTGCCAGCAGCACTCGACAGGGGAGTCAAGAGACCCAGTACTTC,CASSTRQGSQETQYF,TRBJ2-5,TRBD1,.,TRBV7-9
TGTGCCAGTAGCCCTACAGGGTCCTATCAGCCCCAGCATTTT,CASSPTGSYQPQHF,TRBJ1-5,.,.,TRBV19
TGCGCCAGCAGTCGGGAGAGCGCTGGAAACACCATATATTTT,CASSRESAGNTIYF,TRBJ1-3,.,.,TRBV5-1
TGTGCCTGGCGGCAGGGCCCTGGAAACACCATATATTTT,CAWRQGPGNTIYF,TRBJ1-3,.,.,TRBV30
TGTGCCAGCAGTACGAGGGGGTGGAACACTGAAGCTTTCTTT,CASSTRGWNTEAFF,TRBJ1-1,.,.,TRBV6-1
TGTGCCAGCAGCCAAGAAATCGTAGCGGGGGGCTCCTACGAGCAGTACTTC,CASSQEIVAGGSYEQYF,TRBJ2-7,TRBD2,.,TRBV4-2
TGTGCCAGCAGGAGCGGACAGGGGGAAGGAGGCTACACCTTC,CASRSGQGEGGYTF,TRBJ1-2,TRBD1,.,TRBV2
TGTGCCAGTAATCGGGACAGAGATTCACCCCTCCACTTT,CASNRDRDSPLHF,TRBJ1-6,TRBD1,.,TRBV19
TGCGCCAGCAGCGCCTTCTGGGGCAGCCGTTCGGGCGAGCAGTACTTC,CASSAFWGSRSGEQYF,TRBJ2-7,.,.,TRBV4-1
TGCGCCAGCACCCGACGCGACAGGGGTGACTATGGCTACACCTTC,CASTRRDRGDYGYTF,TRBJ1-2,TRBD1,.,TRBV4-1
TGTGCCAGCAGTCTTCGGGGGGGTCGGACTGAAGCTTTCTTT,CASSLRGGRTEAFF,TRBJ1-1,.,.,TRBV27
TGTGCCAGCAGCCCATCCGGGACAAGGGGCGTGATCCTTAATTCACCCCTCCACTTT,CASSPSGTRGVILNSPLHF,TRBJ1-6,.,few,TRBV5-5
TGTGCCTGGACTAGCGGGAGCCTGCACGAGCAGTACTTC,CAWTSGSLHEQYF,TRBJ2-7,TRBD2,.,TRBV30
TGTGCCAGCAGCTCGGGGACCAGGGGCGGTCGGAACACTGAAGCTTTCTTT,CASSSGTRGGRNTEAFF,TRBJ1-1,.,.,TRBV11-2
TGTGCCAGCAGCTTCCGGGACATTTTCGGTTCACCCCTCCACTTT,CASSFRDIFGSPLHF,TRBJ1-6,.,.,TRBV5-6
TGTTCCAGCAGCCCCCGAACTAGCGGGCCGTATGAGACCCAGTACTTC,CSSSPRTSGPYETQYF,TRBJ2-5,TRBD2,.,TRBV7-9
TGTGCCAGCAGCTTGGCATCCCTAGCGGGGGCCTACAATGAGCAGTTCTTC,CASSLASLAGAYNEQFF,TRBJ2-1,TRBD2,.,TRBV5-8
TGTGCCAGCAGCATCATCCCGGGGTACGAGCAGTACTTC,CASSIIPGYEQYF,TRBJ2-7,.,.,TRBV9
TGTTCCAGCAGTCCGGACGAGGGACAGGGCGGAAACACCATATATTTT,CSSSPDEGQGGNTIYF,TRBJ1-3,TRBD1,.,TRBV7-9
TGTGCCAGCAGCTCCAAGACAGTCTTAGGCTACACCTTC,CASSSKTVLGYTF,TRBJ1-2,.,.,TRBV5-4
TGTGCCAGTAGTGTGGGACAGCTCAATTCACCCCTCCACTTT,CASSVGQLNSPLHF,TRBJ1-6,TRBD1,.,TRBV19
TGTGCCTGGAGTTTAACCGGACAGGGGCAAGCTTTCTTT,CAWSLTGQGQAFF,TRBJ1-1,TRBD1,.,TRBV30
TGTGCCAGCAGCTTACGCGGGGGGAGGAACACCGGGGAGCTGTTTTTT,CASSLRGGRNTGELFF,TRBJ2-2,TRBD2,.,TRBV11-2
TGTGCCAGCAGCTCCGGGACTAGCGGCACAGATACGCAGTATTTT,CASSSGTSGTDTQYF,TRBJ2-3,TRBD2,.,TRBV7-3
TGTGCCAGCAGCTTGGAGCGGGAGATCGGGGAGCTGTTTTTT,CASSLEREIGELFF,TRBJ2-2,TRBD2,.,TRBV5-4
TGTGCCAGCAATGGTGGCCTGGACAGACGCTATGGCTACACCTTC,CASNGGLDRRYGYTF,TRBJ1-2,.,.,TRBV6-1
TGTGCCTGGACACAGGGGACCGGGAACACCATATATTTT,CAWTQGTGNTIYF,TRBJ1-3,TRBD1,.,TRBV30
TGTGCCAGTAGCTTTGGGCGACTAGCGGCAGATACGCAGTATTTT,CASSFGRLAADTQYF,TRBJ2-3,TRBD2,.,TRBV19
TGTTCCAGCAGCACCTCAGGGGCCACTAACTATGGCTACACCTTC,CSSSTSGATNYGYTF,TRBJ1-2,.,.,TRBV7-9